Below, 9 T cell receptor beta chains from the same sample are listed, as sequenced in a study of T-cell memory formation after mild COVID-19. Each CDR3 protein gets one entry after TCRdb re-called the 5' RACE reads with MiXCR. The table lists over 150,000 distinct CDR3 sequences, 10% to 15% of them singletons. The sample taken for sequencing was PBMCs or a T cell subset sorted from them (not recorded which). These receptors all come from a man aged 18 to 35 who had mild COVID-19 (a few samples of this study predate the infection). Cell type and time point are not known.

V gene TRBV25-1 combines with J gene TRBJ2-2; D gene ambiguous. CDR1 is MGHDK and CDR2 is SYGVNS in the germline V gene. V lost 3 bases, J lost 0 bases, and 5 bases lay in between. The CDR3 totals 14 residues. The CDR3 DNA follows: TGTGCCAGCAGTGACGGACCGAACACCGGGGAGCTGTTTTTT. Protein product: CASSDGPNTGELFF.

This clonotype was seen ten or more times. In DNA form, the CDR3 reads TGTGCCAGCAGCTTAGTAGCGGGGTTAGATACGCAGTATTTT. It specifies CASSLVAGLDTQYF. The chain links TRBV7-2 to TRBJ2-3; 8 nucleotides align to TRBD2. This CDR3 has 14 amino acids. With V trimmed by 1 base and J by 5 bases, 2 bases remained unmatched. CDR1 is SGHTA and CDR2 is FQGNSA in the germline V gene.

This clonotype was seen a handful of times. This chain uses TRBV14 with TRBJ1-2; no reliable D call. Per germline, CDR1 SGHDN and CDR2 FVKESK. CDR3 size: 12 residues. V lost 3 bases to trimming and J lost 2 bases, with 4 bases between them. CDR3 nucleotide sequence: TGTGCCAGCAGCCAGATGAACTATGGCTACACCTTC. Amino acid sequence: CASSQMNYGYTF.

This clonotype was seen more than once but under ten times. The CDR3 DNA sequence: TGCAGTGCTAGAGGGGAATACAATCAGCCCCAGCATTTT. The encoded protein is CSARGEYNQPQHF. The V and J genes are TRBV20-1 and TRBJ1-5, with D unresolved. CDR1 is DFQATT and CDR2 is SNEGSKA in the germline V gene (reference sequence). The CDR3 runs 13 residues. With 1 base removed from V and 3 bases from J, the gap between germline ends came to 7 bases.

This clonotype came up once. This chain connects TRBV5-1 to TRBJ2-3; a possible D gene is TRBD2 (5 bases). Between the trimmed V and J ends, which lost 2 bases and 4 bases, there was a span of 11 bases. The CDR3 runs 14 residues. Germline CDR1 and CDR2: SGHRS and YFSETQ. This CDR3 is CASSLGSGADTQYF. The CDR3 nucleotides read TGCGCCAGCAGCTTAGGCAGCGGCGCAGATACGCAGTATTTT.

This clonotype was picked up a small number of times. The chain recombines TRBV5-1 with TRBJ2-7; D may be TRBD2 (7 bases). This CDR3 is 15 amino acids long. Trimming removed 4 bases from V and 2 bases from J, with 16 bases in between. Germline V CDR1 and CDR2: SGHRS, YFSETQ. In nucleotides, the CDR3 is TGCGCCAGCAGCCGAGGGGAGGGGGGCCCCTACGAGCAGTACGTC. Protein: CASSRGEGGPYEQYV.

The table lists this clonotype with a few counts. The chain links TRBV6-5 to TRBJ1-2; the D gene is possibly TRBD1 (5 bases). The CDR3 has 13 residues. The V end lost 5 bases, the J end lost 2 bases, and 9 bases lay between the germline ends. CDR1 is MNHEY, CDR2 SVGAGI, per germline. The CDR3, as DNA: TGTGCCAGCAGTCCGACAGAGAACTATGGCTACACCTTC. Translating gives CASSPTENYGYTF.

The V call is TRBV7-2, the J call TRBJ2-5, with 10 bases identical to TRBD2. Germline V CDR1 and CDR2: SGHTA, FQGNSA. J lost 4 bases, V lost 5 bases, and 7 bases had no gene match. The CDR3 is 15 amino acids. The CDR3 loop reads CASSRTSGVGETQYF. In DNA form, the CDR3 reads TGTGCCAGCAGCCGCACTAGCGGGGTCGGAGAGACCCAGTACTTC.

This clonotype occurred many times. The genes are TRBV5-1 and TRBJ2-5; no firm D call. Germline V gene data show CDR1 as SGHRS and CDR2 as YFSETQ. This CDR3 comprises 13 residues. Between the trimmed V and J ends, which lost 2 bases and 5 bases, there was a span of 10 bases. The CDR3 region has the DNA TGCGCCAGCAGCTTCCGAGTGGCGGAGACCCAGTACTTC. Translated: CASSFRVAETQYF.